This TCR beta chain was obtained from a study of beta chain features in type 1 diabetes. Study as a whole: There was similarity between patients and healthy donors in age, gender and cell yields. Study conclusions and caveats: Whether HLA type affects TCRB rearrangement stayed undetermined in the present work. In all four CD4+ subsets, TCRB CDR3 length was significantly, moderately reduced in type 1 diabetes.

The sequenced template was cDNA made from the entire isolated RNA. Libraries were prepared by immunoSEQ multiplex PCR; TCRdb keeps only in-frame clonotypes and omits some of them. The data hold a few hundred thousand clones, with around 14% observed a single time. In total, each donor contributed a single heparinised blood draw that averaged approximately 120 mL. Cells sorted by CD45RO/CCR7/CD25/CD127/CD95/CD27 comprised CD4+ naive, central memory, regulatory and stem cell-like memory cells. Notes on this clone: Its antigen is currently unknown. The germline gene is not matched at one end of the junction; a read error may be the cause.

Per the germline V gene, CDR1 is SGHTA and CDR2 is FQGNSA. The CDR3 has 13 residues. The origin of this receptor is a man aged 25 to 40 with type 1 diabetes. J is TRBJ2-7 and V is TRBV7-2, with D possibly TRBD1 on 6 matching bases. Sequenced sample: naive CD4+ T cells from blood. The CDR3 DNA reads as TGTGCCAGCAGCCTGGGGGCCGTTACGTCCCCGTATTTC. Residues: CASSLGAVTSPYF.